This is a list of T cell receptor beta chains from one sample in a study of response to subunit inactivated influenza vaccine. TCRdb re-called the RT-PCR reads with MiXCR, one entry per CDR3 protein. The repertoire holds over 650,000 distinct CDR3 sequences, with 15% to 20% as singletons. The input for sequencing was PBMCs from blood, taken less than 6 days after vaccination. The receptors stem from a man over 45 who received an inactivated influenza vaccine. The CDR3 runs from the conserved cysteine through the conserved F or W. A D gene is named only where the DNA matches it firmly. Clone size is stated in some rows and not others, as once, few, many or a class when expanded.

CDR3 protein	CDR3 DNA	clone size	CDR3 length	V gene	J gene	D gene
CAITPRDKTDTQYF	TGTGCCATCACCCCGCGGGATAAGACAGATACGCAGTATTTT	many	14	TRBV10-3	TRBJ2-3	NA
CASSRQGQGGTRTGELFF	TGTGCCAGCAGCCGTCAGGGACAGGGGGGAACGAGGACCGGGGAGCTGTTTTTT	few	18	TRBV11-1	TRBJ2-2	TRBD1
CASSGLGKETQYF	TGTGCCAGCAGTGGACTTGGAAAAGAGACCCAGTACTTC	NA	13	TRBV6-1	TRBJ2-5	NA
CASSADRVFTGELFF	TGTGCCAGCAGCGCTGACAGGGTCTTCACCGGGGAGCTGTTTTTT	NA	15	TRBV9	TRBJ2-2	TRBD1
CASSVRTPPLDEQFF	TGTGCCAGCAGTGTCAGGACACCGCCTTTGGATGAGCAGTTCTTC	many	15	TRBV12-3/TRBV12-4	TRBJ2-1	NA
CSARLAGVMDTQYF	TGCAGTGCTAGACTAGCGGGAGTGATGGATACGCAGTATTTT	NA	14	TRBV20-1	TRBJ2-3	TRBD2
CASSQGIPSRGTQYF	TGCGCCAGCAGCCAAGGGATCCCCTCCCGGGGGACCCAGTACTTC	few	15	TRBV4-3	TRBJ2-5	NA
CASSWTSGRTYEQYF	TGTGCCAGCAGTTGGACTAGCGGGAGAACCTACGAGCAGTACTTC	NA	15	TRBV28	TRBJ2-7	TRBD2
CASSQDEGSNYGYTF	TGCGCCAGCAGCCAAGACGAGGGATCTAACTATGGCTACACCTTC	NA	15	TRBV4-3	TRBJ1-2	NA
CASKYGQNEQFF	TGTGCCAGCAAATACGGACAGAATGAGCAGTTCTTC	NA	12	TRBV6-5	TRBJ2-1	NA
CASGAGTSYNEQFF	TGCGCCAGCGGCGCGGGTACGTCCTACAATGAGCAGTTCTTC	NA	14	TRBV5-1	TRBJ2-1	NA
CASSFGVGRTDTQYF	TGTGCCAGCAGCTTTGGGGTAGGGAGGACAGATACGCAGTATTTT	few	15	TRBV11-2	TRBJ2-3	NA
CSARVTYNEQFF	TGCAGTGCTAGAGTAACTTACAATGAGCAGTTCTTC	few	12	TRBV20-1	TRBJ2-1	NA
CASSHNRDERDGNSPLHF	TGTGCCAGCAGCCACAACAGGGACGAGCGAGACGGGAATTCACCCCTCCACTTT	NA	18	TRBV6-1	TRBJ1-6	NA
CASSYHRTAYEQYF	TGTGCCAGCAGTTACCACCGGACAGCCTACGAGCAGTACTTC	NA	14	TRBV6-2/TRBV6-3	TRBJ2-7	NA
CSARDSDRRGLFF	TGCAGTGCTAGAGACAGCGACCGGAGGGGACTGTTTTTT	NA	13	TRBV20-1	TRBJ1-4	NA
CATPVVHTNTGELFF	TGTGCCACCCCCGTCGTGCATACGAACACCGGGGAGCTGTTTTTT	NA	15	TRBV6-1	TRBJ2-2	NA
CSARDLKGPVYGYTF	TGCAGTGCTAGAGATCTTAAGGGGCCGGTCTATGGCTACACCTTC	many	15	TRBV20-1	TRBJ1-2	NA
CASRQRDRGRRNTEAFF	TGTGCCAGCAGACAAAGAGACAGGGGGCGTAGGAACACTGAAGCTTTCTTT	NA	17	TRBV6-1	TRBJ1-1	TRBD1
CANPGGATETQYF	TGTGCCAATCCCGGGGGAGCCACGGAGACCCAGTACTTC	few	13	TRBV25-1	TRBJ2-5	NA
CASSLEAGGANTGELFF	TGCGCCAGCAGCTTGGAGGCAGGGGGTGCGAACACCGGGGAGCTGTTTTTT	NA	17	TRBV5-1	TRBJ2-2	TRBD1
CASSYGQGLTTPYNSPLHF	TGTGCCAGCAGTTACGGCCAGGGACTTACGACGCCCTATAATTCACCCCTCCACTTT	few	19	TRBV6-5	TRBJ1-6	NA
CASSLAGGLAGYEQYF	TGCGCCAGCAGCTTGGCCGGGGGACTAGCGGGCTACGAGCAGTACTTC	NA	16	TRBV5-1	TRBJ2-7	TRBD2
CSARLPLSSYNEQFF	TGCAGTGCCAGACTCCCCCTAAGCTCCTACAATGAGCAGTTCTTC	few	15	TRBV20-1	TRBJ2-1	NA
CASSPLRVLAGDTQYF	TGTGCCAGCTCACCACTACGTGTTCTAGCGGGCGATACGCAGTATTTT	many	16	TRBV18	TRBJ2-3	TRBD2
CASSRGGTSAFYEQYF	TGTGCCAGCAGCCGGGGGGGGACTAGCGCCTTCTACGAGCAGTACTTC	NA	16	TRBV4-2	TRBJ2-7	TRBD2
CSARDFEVAGGYNDQFF	TGCAGTGCTAGAGACTTCGAGGTAGCGGGAGGCTACAATGACCAGTTCTTC	NA	17	TRBV20-1	TRBJ2-1	TRBD2
CASSSGPRQYF	TGTGCCAGCAGCTCAGGACCGCGGCAGTACTTC	NA	11	TRBV7-2	TRBJ2-7	NA
CSELAGGYNEQFF	TGCAGTGAGCTAGCGGGGGGCTACAATGAGCAGTTCTTC	many	13	TRBV20-1	TRBJ2-1	TRBD2
CASSPGTGGSNQPQHF	TGTGCCAGTAGTCCCGGGACAGGAGGGAGCAATCAGCCCCAGCATTTT	few	16	TRBV19	TRBJ1-5	TRBD1
CASSSPTGPFEQFF	TGTGCCAGCAGCTCCCCGACAGGCCCCTTCGAGCAGTTCTTC	few	14	TRBV7-2	TRBJ2-1	NA
CASSVEPGGAGNTIYF	TGTGCCAGCAGCGTGGAGCCCGGCGGGGCAGGAAACACCATATATTTT	few	16	TRBV9	TRBJ1-3	NA
CASSPRTGLSYNEQFF	TGTGCCAGCTCACCACGGACGGGACTGTCCTACAATGAGCAGTTCTTC	NA	16	TRBV18	TRBJ2-1	NA
CSVTSSGRGTDTQYF	TGCAGCGTAACTTCTAGCGGGAGAGGGACAGATACGCAGTATTTT	many	15	TRBV29-1	TRBJ2-3	TRBD2
CASSLNIGNTEAFF	TGTGCCAGCAGTTTGAACATCGGGAACACTGAAGCTTTCTTT	few	14	TRBV12-3/TRBV12-4	TRBJ1-1	NA
CSARDNTQYF	TGCAGTGCTAGAGATAATACGCAGTATTTT	NA	10	TRBV20-1	TRBJ2-3	NA
CASRLAGENEQFF	TGTGCCAGCAGGCTAGCGGGGGAGAATGAGCAGTTCTTC	NA	13	TRBV6-1	TRBJ2-1	TRBD2
CSAVGLAGRENEQFF	TGCAGTGCTGTAGGACTAGCGGGGAGAGAAAATGAGCAGTTCTTC	many	15	TRBV20-1	TRBJ2-1	TRBD2
CSATKRGNEQFF	TGCAGTGCTACCAAGCGGGGAAATGAGCAGTTCTTC	NA	12	TRBV20-1	TRBJ2-1	TRBD2
CATSDQGHSEQYF	TGTGCCACCAGTGACCAGGGACACTCCGAGCAGTACTTC	NA	13	TRBV24-1	TRBJ2-7	NA
CASSNLAGSNQETQYF	TGTGCCAGCAGTAACCTAGCGGGATCGAACCAAGAGACCCAGTACTTC	NA	16	TRBV25-1	TRBJ2-5	TRBD2
CATSTGGATDTQYF	TGTGCCACCAGCACAGGGGGCGCCACAGATACGCAGTATTTT	NA	14	TRBV15	TRBJ2-3	TRBD1
CATSEAGTLTMDEQFF	TGTGCCACCAGTGAAGCAGGGACCCTTACAATGGATGAGCAGTTCTTC	few	16	TRBV24-1	TRBJ2-1	NA
CSAKPGAGANVLTF	TGCAGTGCAAAGCCAGGGGCTGGGGCCAACGTCCTGACTTTC	few	14	TRBV20-1	TRBJ2-6	NA
CATSDGQGGDEQYF	TGTGCCACCAGTGATGGGCAGGGTGGGGACGAGCAGTACTTC	few	14	TRBV24-1	TRBJ2-7	NA
CASSEDSYTGELFF	TGTGCCAGCAGTGAGGACAGTTACACCGGGGAGCTGTTTTTT	few	14	TRBV28	TRBJ2-2	NA
CSAREDSYEQYF	TGCAGTGCTAGAGAAGATTCCTACGAGCAGTACTTC	many	12	TRBV20-1	TRBJ2-7	NA
CASSPWTGPTYNEQFF	TGTGCCAGCAGTCCATGGACGGGACCTACCTACAATGAGCAGTTCTTC	NA	16	TRBV28	TRBJ2-1	NA